This T cell receptor beta chain comes out of a study of blood T cell repertoires in COVID-19. Study information: COVID-19 samples, acute and convalescent, were from the United States, Italy and Spain.

How the authors handled the data: For nucleated cells, counts were estimated from reference gene primer amplification. Clones were read by immunoSEQ multiplex PCR, and TCRdb kept only the in-frame ones, dropping some. The V and J calls and clone size are taken from that table; D and trimming were inferred from the DNA. The repertoire has around 28,000 clones, 85% to 90% of them found once; the top ten carry 25% to 35%. Trimming removed 2 bases at V and 6 bases at J, with 11 bases between. Looked up from germline, CDR1 is SGHTA and CDR2 is FQGNSA. The CDR3 is 13 residues long. The source of this sequence is an elderly man with acute or convalescent COVID-19. Sequencing was carried out using peripheral blood. The chain has TRBV7-2 and TRBJ2-7; D is unresolved. DNA for the CDR3: TGTGCCAGCAGCTTACTTCGGTGGGCCGAGCAGTACTTC. Translation gives CASSLLRWAEQYF.